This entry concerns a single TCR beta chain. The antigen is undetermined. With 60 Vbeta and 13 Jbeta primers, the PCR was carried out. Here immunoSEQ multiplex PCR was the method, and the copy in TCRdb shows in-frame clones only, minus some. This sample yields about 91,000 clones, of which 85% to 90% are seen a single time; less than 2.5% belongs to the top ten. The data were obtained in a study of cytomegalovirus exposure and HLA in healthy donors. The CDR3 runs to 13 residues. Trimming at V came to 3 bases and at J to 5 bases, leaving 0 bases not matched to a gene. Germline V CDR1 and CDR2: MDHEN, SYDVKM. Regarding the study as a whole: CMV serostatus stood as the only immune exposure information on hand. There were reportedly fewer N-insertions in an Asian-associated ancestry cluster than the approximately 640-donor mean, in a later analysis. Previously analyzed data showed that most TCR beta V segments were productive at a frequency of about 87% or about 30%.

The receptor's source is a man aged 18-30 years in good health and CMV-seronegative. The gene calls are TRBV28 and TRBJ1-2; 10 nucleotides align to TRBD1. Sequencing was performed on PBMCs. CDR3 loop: CASSLGQGYGYTF. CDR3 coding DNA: TGTGCCAGCAGTTTGGGACAGGGGTATGGCTACACCTTC.